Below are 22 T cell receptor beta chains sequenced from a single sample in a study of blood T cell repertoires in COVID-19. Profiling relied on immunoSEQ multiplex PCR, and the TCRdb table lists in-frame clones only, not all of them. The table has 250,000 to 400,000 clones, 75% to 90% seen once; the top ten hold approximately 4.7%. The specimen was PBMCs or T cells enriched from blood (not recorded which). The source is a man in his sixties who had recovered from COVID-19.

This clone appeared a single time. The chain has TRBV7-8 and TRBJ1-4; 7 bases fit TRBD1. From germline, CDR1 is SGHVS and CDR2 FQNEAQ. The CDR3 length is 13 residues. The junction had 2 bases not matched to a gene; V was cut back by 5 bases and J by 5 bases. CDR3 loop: CASSQTGNEKLFF. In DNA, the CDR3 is TGTGCCAGCAGCCAGACAGGGAATGAAAAACTGTTTTTT.

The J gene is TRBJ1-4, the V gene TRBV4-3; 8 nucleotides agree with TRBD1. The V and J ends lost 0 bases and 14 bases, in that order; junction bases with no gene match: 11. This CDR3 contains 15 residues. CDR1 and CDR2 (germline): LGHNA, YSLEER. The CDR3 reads CASSQEIISGTGLFF. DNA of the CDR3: TGCGCCAGCAGCCAAGAGATAATTTCAGGGACAGGTCTGTTTTTT.

DNA for the CDR3: TGTGCCAGCAGCCAAGAAGTTCCAGCGGGAGGGCAAGATACGCAGTATTTT. Translated, it gives CASSQEVPAGGQDTQYF. This chain links TRBV4-2 with TRBJ2-3; 10 nucleotides align to TRBD2. Germline V gene data show CDR1 as LGHNA and CDR2 as YNFKEQ. The CDR3 is 17 residues long. V trimming: 0 bases; J trimming: 5 bases; junction bases outside the gene matches: 8.

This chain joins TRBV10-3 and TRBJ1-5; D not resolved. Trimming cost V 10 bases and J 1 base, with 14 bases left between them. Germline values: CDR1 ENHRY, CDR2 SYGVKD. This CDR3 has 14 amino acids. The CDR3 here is CATATMSSNQPQHF. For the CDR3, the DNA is TGTGCCACCGCGACTATGTCGAGCAATCAGCCCCAGCATTTT.

The CDR3 is CASTGGTMMYNEQFF. The DNA for the CDR3 is TGTGCCAGCACCGGGGGGACTATGATGTACAATGAGCAGTTCTTC. This chain uses TRBV5-4 with TRBJ2-1; 7 bases match TRBD2. The CDR3 is 15 residues long. The J segment lost 4 bases and the V segment lost 6 bases, leaving 10 bases of the junction unmatched. The germline gives CDR1 SGHNT, CDR2 YYREEE (reference sequence).

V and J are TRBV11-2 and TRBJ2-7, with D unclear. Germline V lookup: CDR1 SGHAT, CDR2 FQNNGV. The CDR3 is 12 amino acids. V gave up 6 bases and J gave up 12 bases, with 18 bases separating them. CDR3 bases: TGTGCCAGCAGTTCAATCTCCGGGTCTCGGTACTTC. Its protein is CASSSISGSRYF.

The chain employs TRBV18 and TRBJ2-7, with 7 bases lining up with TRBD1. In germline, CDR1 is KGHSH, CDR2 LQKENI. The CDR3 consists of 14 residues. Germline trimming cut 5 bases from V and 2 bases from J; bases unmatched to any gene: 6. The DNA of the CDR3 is TGTGCCAGCTCAGAACTCGGACAGGCCTACGAGCAGTACTTC. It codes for CASSELGQAYEQYF.

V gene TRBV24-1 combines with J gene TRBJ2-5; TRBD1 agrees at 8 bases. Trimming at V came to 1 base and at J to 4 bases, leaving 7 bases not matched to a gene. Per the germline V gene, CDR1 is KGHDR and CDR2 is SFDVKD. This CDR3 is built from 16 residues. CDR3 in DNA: TGTGCCACCAGTGATTTAACCAGGGGGCTAGGAGAGACCCAGTACTTC. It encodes CATSDLTRGLGETQYF.

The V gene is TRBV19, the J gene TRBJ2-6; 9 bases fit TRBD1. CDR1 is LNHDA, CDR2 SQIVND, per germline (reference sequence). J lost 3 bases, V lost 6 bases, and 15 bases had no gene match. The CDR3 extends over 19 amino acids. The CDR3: CASRPQTGGGIFGANVLTF. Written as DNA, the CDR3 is TGTGCCAGTAGGCCCCAGACAGGGGGGGGTATCTTTGGGGCCAACGTCCTGACTTTC.

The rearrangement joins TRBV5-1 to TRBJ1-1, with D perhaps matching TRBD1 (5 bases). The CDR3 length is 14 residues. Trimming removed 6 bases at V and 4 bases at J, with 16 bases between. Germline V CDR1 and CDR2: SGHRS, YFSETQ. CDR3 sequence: CASKIPGEGTEAFF. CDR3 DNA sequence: TGCGCCAGCAAGATACCGGGGGAGGGCACTGAAGCTTTCTTT.

The CDR3 is CASRAEDRTYSPLHF. The CDR3 DNA follows: TGTGCCAGCAGGGCCGAAGACAGGACGTATTCACCCCTCCACTTT. V and J are TRBV6-5 and TRBJ1-6; the D gene is possibly TRBD1 (6 bases). The length of the CDR3 is 15 residues. With 6 bases removed from V and 8 bases from J, the gap between germline ends came to 17 bases. CDR1 is MNHEY, CDR2 SVGAGI, per germline.

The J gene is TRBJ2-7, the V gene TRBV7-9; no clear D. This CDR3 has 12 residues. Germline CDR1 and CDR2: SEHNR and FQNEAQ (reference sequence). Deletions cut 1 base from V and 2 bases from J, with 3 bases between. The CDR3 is CASSLVTYEQYF. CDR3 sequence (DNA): TGTGCCAGCAGCTTAGTTACCTACGAGCAGTACTTC.

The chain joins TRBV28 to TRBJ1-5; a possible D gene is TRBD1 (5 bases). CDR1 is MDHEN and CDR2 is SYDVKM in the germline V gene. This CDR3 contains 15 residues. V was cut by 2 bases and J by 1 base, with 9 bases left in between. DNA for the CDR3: TGTGCCAGCAGTTTACCAGGGCCCAGCAATCAGCCCCAGCATTTT. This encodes CASSLPGPSNQPQHF.

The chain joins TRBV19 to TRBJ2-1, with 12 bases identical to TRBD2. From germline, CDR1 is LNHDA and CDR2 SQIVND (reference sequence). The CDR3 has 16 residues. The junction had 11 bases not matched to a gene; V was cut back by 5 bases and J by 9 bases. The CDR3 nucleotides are TGTGCCAGTAGTTCCGAGACTAGCGGGAGAGTGGGTGAGCAGTTCTTC. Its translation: CASSSETSGRVGEQFF.

The CDR3 DNA is TGTGCCAGCAGTCCGACTAGCGGAGAGACGTGGAATGAGCAGTTCTTC. It is translated as CASSPTSGETWNEQFF. The J gene is TRBJ2-1, the V gene TRBV6-6, with 9 bases aligning to TRBD2. This CDR3 contains 16 residues. Germline values: CDR1 MNHNY, CDR2 SVGAGI (reference sequence). Unmatched junction bases numbered 12, after V lost 5 bases and J lost 7 bases.

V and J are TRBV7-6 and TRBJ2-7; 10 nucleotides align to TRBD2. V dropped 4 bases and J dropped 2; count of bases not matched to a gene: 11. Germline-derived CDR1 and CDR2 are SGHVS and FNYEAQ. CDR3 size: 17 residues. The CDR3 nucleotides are TGTGCCAGCAGCTCAAAACCGGGACTAGCGAACCCCTACGAGCAGTACTTC. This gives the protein CASSSKPGLANPYEQYF.

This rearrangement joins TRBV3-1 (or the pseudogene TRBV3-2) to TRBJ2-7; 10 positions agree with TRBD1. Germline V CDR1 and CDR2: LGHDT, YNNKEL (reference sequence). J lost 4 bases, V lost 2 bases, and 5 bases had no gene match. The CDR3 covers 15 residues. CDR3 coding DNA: TGTGCCAGCAGCCAATTGGGACAGGGGAGATACGAGCAGTACTTC. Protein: CASSQLGQGRYEQYF.

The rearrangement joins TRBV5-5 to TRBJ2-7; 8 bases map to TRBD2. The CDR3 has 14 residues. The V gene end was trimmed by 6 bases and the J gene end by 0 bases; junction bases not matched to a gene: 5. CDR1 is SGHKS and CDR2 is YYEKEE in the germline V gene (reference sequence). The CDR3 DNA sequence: TGTGCCAGCAAGGGAGGGACTAGCTCCTACGAGCAGTACTTC. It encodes CASKGGTSSYEQYF.

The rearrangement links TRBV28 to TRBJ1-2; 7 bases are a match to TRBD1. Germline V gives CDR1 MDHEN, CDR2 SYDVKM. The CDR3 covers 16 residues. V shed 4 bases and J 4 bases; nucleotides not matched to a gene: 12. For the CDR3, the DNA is TGTGCCAGCAGTTCCCCCAAGGCAGGGGGTGCCTATGGCTACACCTTC. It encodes CASSSPKAGGAYGYTF.

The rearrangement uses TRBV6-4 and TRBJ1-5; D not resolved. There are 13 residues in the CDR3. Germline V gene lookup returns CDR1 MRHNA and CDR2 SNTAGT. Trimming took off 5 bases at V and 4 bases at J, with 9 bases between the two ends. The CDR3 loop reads CASSLHRNQPQHF. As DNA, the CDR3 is TGTGCCAGCAGTCTGCACCGGAATCAGCCCCAGCATTTT.

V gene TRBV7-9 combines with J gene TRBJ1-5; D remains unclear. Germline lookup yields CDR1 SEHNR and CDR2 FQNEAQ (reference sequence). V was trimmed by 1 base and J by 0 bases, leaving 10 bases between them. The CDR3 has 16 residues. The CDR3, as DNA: TGTGCCAGCAGCTTAGGGAGCGGATCTAGCAATCAGCCCCAGCATTTT. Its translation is CASSLGSGSSNQPQHF.

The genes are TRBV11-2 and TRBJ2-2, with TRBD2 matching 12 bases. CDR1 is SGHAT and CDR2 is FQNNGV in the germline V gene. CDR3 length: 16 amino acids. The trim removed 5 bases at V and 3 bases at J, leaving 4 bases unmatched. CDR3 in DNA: TGTGCCAGCAGCCTACGACTAGCGGGAGACACCGGGGAGCTGTTTTTT. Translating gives CASSLRLAGDTGELFF.